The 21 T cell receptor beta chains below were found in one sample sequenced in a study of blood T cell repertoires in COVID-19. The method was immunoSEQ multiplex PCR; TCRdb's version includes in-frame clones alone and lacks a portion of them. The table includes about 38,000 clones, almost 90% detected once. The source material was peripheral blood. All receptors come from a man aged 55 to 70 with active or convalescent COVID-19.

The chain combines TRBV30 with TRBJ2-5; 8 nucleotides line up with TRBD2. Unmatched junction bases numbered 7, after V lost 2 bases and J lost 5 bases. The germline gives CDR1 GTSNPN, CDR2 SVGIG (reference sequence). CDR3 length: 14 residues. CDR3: CAWSRGRLGETQYF. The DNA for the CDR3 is TGTGCCTGGAGTCGCGGGAGGTTGGGGGAGACCCAGTACTTC.

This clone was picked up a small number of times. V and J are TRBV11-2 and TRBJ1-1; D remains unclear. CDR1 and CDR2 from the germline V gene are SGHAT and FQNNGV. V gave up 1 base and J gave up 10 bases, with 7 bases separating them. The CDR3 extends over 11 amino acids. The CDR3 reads CASSLGGGAFF. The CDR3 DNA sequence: TGTGCCAGCAGCTTAGGGGGAGGAGCTTTCTTT.

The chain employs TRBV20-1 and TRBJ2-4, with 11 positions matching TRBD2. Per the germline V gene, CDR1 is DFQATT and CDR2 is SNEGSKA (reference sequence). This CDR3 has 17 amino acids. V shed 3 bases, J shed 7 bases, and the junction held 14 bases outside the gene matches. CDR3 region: CSASLLGGSGRANIQYF. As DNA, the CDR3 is TGCAGTGCTAGTCTCCTTGGAGGTAGCGGGAGGGCCAACATTCAGTACTTC.

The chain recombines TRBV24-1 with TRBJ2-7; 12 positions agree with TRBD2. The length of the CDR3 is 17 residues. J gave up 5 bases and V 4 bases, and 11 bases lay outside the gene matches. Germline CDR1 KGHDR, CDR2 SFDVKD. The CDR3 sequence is CATSDRMTSGSLNEQYF. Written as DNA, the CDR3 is TGTGCCACCAGTGACCGTATGACTAGCGGGAGTTTAAACGAGCAGTACTTC.

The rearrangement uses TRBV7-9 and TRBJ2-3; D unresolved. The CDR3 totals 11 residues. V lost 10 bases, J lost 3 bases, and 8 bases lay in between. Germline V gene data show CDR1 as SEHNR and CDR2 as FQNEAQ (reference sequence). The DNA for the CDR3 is TGTGCCACCACGCAAACAGATACGCAGTATTTT. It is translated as CATTQTDTQYF.

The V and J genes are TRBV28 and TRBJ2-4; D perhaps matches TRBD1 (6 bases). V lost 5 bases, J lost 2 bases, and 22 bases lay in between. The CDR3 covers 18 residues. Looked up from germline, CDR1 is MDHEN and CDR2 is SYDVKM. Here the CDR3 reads CASSHHPRAGVSKNIQYF. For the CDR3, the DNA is TGTGCCAGCAGTCACCACCCTCGGGCAGGGGTTTCCAAAAACATTCAGTACTTC.

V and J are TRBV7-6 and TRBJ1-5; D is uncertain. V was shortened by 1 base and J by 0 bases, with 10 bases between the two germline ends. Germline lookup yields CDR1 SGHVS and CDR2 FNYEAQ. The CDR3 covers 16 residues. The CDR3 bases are TGTGCCAGCAGCTTAGGGGCCGGGAGTAGCAATCAGCCCCAGCATTTT. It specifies CASSLGAGSSNQPQHF.

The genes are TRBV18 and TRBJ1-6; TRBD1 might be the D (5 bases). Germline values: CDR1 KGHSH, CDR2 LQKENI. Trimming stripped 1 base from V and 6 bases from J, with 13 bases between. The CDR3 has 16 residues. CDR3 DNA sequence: TGTGCCAGCTCACCACGGGGGGACCCTTTTAATTCACCCCTCCACTTT. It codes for CASSPRGDPFNSPLHF.

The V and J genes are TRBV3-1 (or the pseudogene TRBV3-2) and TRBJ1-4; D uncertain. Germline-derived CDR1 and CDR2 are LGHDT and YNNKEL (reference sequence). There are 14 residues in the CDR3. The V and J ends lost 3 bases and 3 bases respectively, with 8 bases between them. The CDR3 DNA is TGTGCCAGCAGCCAGTACGGAGCTAATGAAAAACTGTTTTTT. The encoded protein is CASSQYGANEKLFF.

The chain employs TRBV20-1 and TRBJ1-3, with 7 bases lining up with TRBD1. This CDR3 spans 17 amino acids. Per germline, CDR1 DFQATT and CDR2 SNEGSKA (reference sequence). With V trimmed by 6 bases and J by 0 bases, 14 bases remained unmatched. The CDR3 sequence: CSASDRALKLSGNTIYF. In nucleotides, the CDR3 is TGCAGTGCGAGTGACAGGGCTCTGAAACTCTCTGGAAACACCATATATTTT.

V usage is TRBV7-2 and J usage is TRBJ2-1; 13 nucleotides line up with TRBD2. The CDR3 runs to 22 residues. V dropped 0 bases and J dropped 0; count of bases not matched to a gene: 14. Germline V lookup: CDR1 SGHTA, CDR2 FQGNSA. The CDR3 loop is CASSLAGGPGLAGPTSYNEQFF. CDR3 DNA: TGTGCCAGCAGCTTAGCGGGGGGCCCGGGACTAGCGGGACCGACCTCCTACAATGAGCAGTTCTTC.

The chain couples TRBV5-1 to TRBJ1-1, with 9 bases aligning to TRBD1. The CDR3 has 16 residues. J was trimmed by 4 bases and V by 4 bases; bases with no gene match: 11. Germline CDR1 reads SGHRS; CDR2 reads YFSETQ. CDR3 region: CASSRRTGVWSTEAFF. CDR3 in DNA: TGCGCCAGCAGCCGGCGGACAGGGGTATGGAGCACTGAAGCTTTCTTT.

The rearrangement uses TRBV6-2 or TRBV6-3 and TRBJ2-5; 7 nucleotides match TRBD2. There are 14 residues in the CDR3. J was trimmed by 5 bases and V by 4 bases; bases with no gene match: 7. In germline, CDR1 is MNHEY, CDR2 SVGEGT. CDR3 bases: TGTGCCAGCAGTTTGAGGGAGGGCCACGAGACCCAGTACTTC. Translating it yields CASSLREGHETQYF.

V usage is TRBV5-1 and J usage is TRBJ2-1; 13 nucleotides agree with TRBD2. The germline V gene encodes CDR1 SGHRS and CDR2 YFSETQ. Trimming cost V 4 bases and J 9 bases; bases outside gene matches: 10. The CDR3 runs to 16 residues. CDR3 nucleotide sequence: TGCGCCAGCAGCCCGACCGGACTAGCGGGAGTTGTTGAGCAGTTCTTC. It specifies CASSPTGLAGVVEQFF.

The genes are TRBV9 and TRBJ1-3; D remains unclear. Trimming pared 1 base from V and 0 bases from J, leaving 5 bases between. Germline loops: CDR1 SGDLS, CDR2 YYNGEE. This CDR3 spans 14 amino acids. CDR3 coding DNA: TGTGCCAGCAGCGTATCTAGCTCTGGAAACACCATATATTTT. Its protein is CASSVSSSGNTIYF.

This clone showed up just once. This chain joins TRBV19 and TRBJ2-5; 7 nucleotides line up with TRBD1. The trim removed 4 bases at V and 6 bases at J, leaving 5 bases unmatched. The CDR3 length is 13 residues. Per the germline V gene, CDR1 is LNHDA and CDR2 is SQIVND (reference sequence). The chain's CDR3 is CASSSGTAQTQYF. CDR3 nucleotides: TGTGCCAGTAGTAGTGGGACAGCACAGACCCAGTACTTC.

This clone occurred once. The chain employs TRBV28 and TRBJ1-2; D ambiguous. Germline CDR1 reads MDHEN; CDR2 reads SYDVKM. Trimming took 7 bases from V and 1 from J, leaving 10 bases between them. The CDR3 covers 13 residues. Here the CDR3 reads CASTPRVNYGYTF. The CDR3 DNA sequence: TGTGCCAGCACCCCCCGCGTTAACTATGGCTACACCTTC.

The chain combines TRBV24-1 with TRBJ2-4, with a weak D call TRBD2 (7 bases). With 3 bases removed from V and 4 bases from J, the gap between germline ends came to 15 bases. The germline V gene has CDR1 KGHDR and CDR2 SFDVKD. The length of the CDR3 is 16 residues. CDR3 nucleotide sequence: TGTGCCACCAGTGATCCTAGGGGGGGATGGAAAAACATTCAGTACTTC. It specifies CATSDPRGGWKNIQYF.

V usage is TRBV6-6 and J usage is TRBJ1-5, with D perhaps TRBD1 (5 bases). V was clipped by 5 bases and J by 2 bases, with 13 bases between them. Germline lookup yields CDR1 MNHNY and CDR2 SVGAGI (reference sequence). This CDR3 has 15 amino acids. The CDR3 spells CASSPTGRRNQPQHF. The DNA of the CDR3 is TGTGCCAGCAGTCCTACAGGAAGGCGCAATCAGCCCCAGCATTTT.

The CDR3 sequence: CASSRLAGSSYNEQFF. The DNA of the CDR3 is TGTGCCAGCAGCAGACTAGCGGGGAGCTCCTACAATGAGCAGTTCTTC. The chain links TRBV6-6 to TRBJ2-1, with 11 bases identical to TRBD2. The CDR3 covers 16 residues. Germline V gene data show CDR1 as MNHNY and CDR2 as SVGAGI (reference sequence). The trim removed 6 bases at V and 0 bases at J, leaving 4 bases unmatched.

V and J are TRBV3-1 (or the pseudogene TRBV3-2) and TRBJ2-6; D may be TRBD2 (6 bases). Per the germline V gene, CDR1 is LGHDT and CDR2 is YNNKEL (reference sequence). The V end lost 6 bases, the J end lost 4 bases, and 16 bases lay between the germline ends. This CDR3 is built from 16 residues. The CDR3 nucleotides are TGTGCCAGCAGGAAGATGGGAGGCACCGGGGCCAACGTCCTGACTTTC. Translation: CASRKMGGTGANVLTF.